The 20 T cell receptor beta chains below come from one sample, sequenced in a study of tumor and adjacent non-tumor tissue in lung cancer. RNA was extracted from bulk tissue without any cell sorting. Three rounds of nested PCR, following a modified ARM-PCR protocol, produced the TCRbeta library. TCRdb used MiXCR to reprocess the multiplex PCR reads, holding one entry per CDR3 protein. The sample has fewer than 150,000 distinct CDR3 sequences; 60% to 70% are singletons. Source material: lung tumor tissue. The receptors were gathered from a man aged 55 to 70 with small cell lung cancer.

As concerns this clonotype: One junction end disagrees with the germline gene, perhaps due to a read error. J is TRBJ2-3 and V is TRBV6-6, with 13 bases identical to TRBD2. This CDR3 region has 15 residues. Germline lookup yields CDR1 MNHNY and CDR2 SVGAGI (reference sequence). The CDR3 spells CACSRGLAGDDTQYF. CDR3 nucleotide sequence: TGTGCCTGCAGTCGAGGACTAGCGGGAGATGATACGCAGTATTTT.

There are a few counts of this clonotype. The chain carries TRBV12-3 or TRBV12-4 and TRBJ2-4; D remains unclear. Trimming cost V 3 bases and J 10 bases, with 10 bases left between them. This CDR3 comprises 12 residues. The CDR3, as DNA: TGTGCCAGCAGTTTTGTAGAAATGATTCAGTACTTC. This gives the protein CASSFVEMIQYF.

About this clonotype: Just one base apart from a much larger clone, this may be a read error. V usage is TRBV12-3 or TRBV12-4 and J usage is TRBJ1-1; TRBD1 matches at 8 bases. This CDR3 is 14 amino acids long. CDR3 coding DNA: TGTGTCAGCAGCCCGGGACAGGAGAACACTGAAGCTTTCTTT. This gives the protein CVSSPGQENTEAFF.

This clonotype has just a few counts. This sequence joins TRBV20-1 and TRBJ1-2; no reliable D call. V lost 5 bases, J lost 8 bases, and 12 bases lay in between. Germline V lookup: CDR1 DFQATT, CDR2 SNEGSKA (reference sequence). The CDR3 spans 11 residues. The CDR3: CSAQASRGYTF. The DNA for the CDR3 is TGCAGTGCTCAAGCAAGTCGGGGCTACACCTTC.

As concerns this clonotype: Mismatch with germline at one junction end may stem from a read error. The rearrangement uses TRBV4-1 and TRBJ1-1; D gene ambiguous. Germline V gene sequence: CDR1 MGHRA, CDR2 YSYEKL. This CDR3 is 14 amino acids long. CDR3 protein: CASSQDRSNTEAFF. Written as DNA, the CDR3 is TGCGCCAGCAGCCAAGATCGGTCGAACACTGAAGCTTTCTTC.

About this clonotype itself: A read error may be the cause here, since a much bigger clone is one base away. The chain has TRBV6-2 or TRBV6-3 and TRBJ2-5; D is undetermined. CDR3 length: 12 amino acids. CDR1 is MNHEY, CDR2 SVGEGT, per germline. This chain's CDR3 is CVSSYSRETQYF. In DNA, the CDR3 is TGTGTCAGCAGTTACTCGAGAGAGACCCAGTACTTC.

Regarding this clonotype: Since a much larger clone is just one base distant, this may be a read error. Here the CDR3 omits its conserved ending phenylalanine or tryptophan, so a read error is the likely source. The chain uses TRBV14 and TRBJ2-1, with 8 bases that match TRBD2. Germline CDR1 SGHDN, CDR2 FVKESK. The CDR3 is made up of 15 amino acids. With V trimmed by 0 bases and J by 8 bases, 6 bases remained unmatched. CDR3 region: CASSQERGRPDEQFS. As DNA, the CDR3 is TGTGCCAGCAGCCAAGAACGCGGGAGGCCGGATGAGCAGTTCTCC.

This clonotype was picked up one time. The V call is TRBV4-1, the J call TRBJ2-1; 7 bases align to TRBD2. V was clipped by 3 bases and J by 13 bases; unmatched bases: 15. This CDR3 comprises 15 residues. Per the germline V gene, CDR1 is MGHRA and CDR2 is YSYEKL. The DNA for the CDR3 is TGCGCCAGCAGCCACCGACGGGGGGAAAGGGGTGACCAGTTCTTC. This sequence encodes CASSHRRGERGDQFF.

This clonotype was seen just once. The junction does not match germline at one end; this may be a read error. The chain employs TRBV6-5 and TRBJ2-4; possible D gene TRBD2, 6 bases. The CDR3 runs 18 residues. The germline V gene has CDR1 MNHEY and CDR2 SVGAGI. CDR3 sequence reads: CACSPGGTAQLAKNIQYF. The CDR3 nucleotides are TGTGCCTGCAGCCCCGGAGGGACGGCACAACTGGCCAAAAACATTCAGTACTTC.

The chain has TRBV7-9 and TRBJ2-3; 9 nucleotides line up with TRBD2. CDR1 SEHNR and CDR2 FQNEAQ come from the germline V gene (reference sequence). The CDR3 length is 16 residues. The V gene end was trimmed by 3 bases and the J gene end by 2 bases; junction bases not matched to a gene: 6. The CDR3 region has the DNA TGTGCCAGCAGCTTGAGTCTAGCGGGGTTCACAGATACGCAGTATTTT. Its protein product is CASSLSLAGFTDTQYF.

The rearrangement uses TRBV6-5 and TRBJ2-5; 8 bases are a match to TRBD1. This CDR3 contains 16 residues. V shed 0 bases and J 3 bases; nucleotides not matched to a gene: 6. The germline CDR1 and CDR2 sequences are MNHEY and SVGAGI. This CDR3 reads CASSYSAGGAEETQYF. The CDR3 nucleotides read TGTGCCAGCAGTTACTCGGCAGGGGGCGCCGAAGAGACCCAGTACTTC.

CDR3 bases: TGTGCCAGCACTCCACTGGGGGCCCAAGGGGACATTGAGCAGTTCTTC. This encodes CASTPLGAQGDIEQFF. The V call is TRBV28, the J call TRBJ2-1, with D possibly matching TRBD1 (6 bases). The germline gives CDR1 MDHEN, CDR2 SYDVKM. CDR3 length: 16 residues. V lost 7 bases to trimming and J lost 9 bases, with 25 bases between them. The complete variable domain, with remaining parts taken from reference TRBV28 and TRBJ2-1, reads DVKVTQSSRYLVKRTGEKVFLECVQDMDHENMFWYRQDPGLGLRLIYFSYDVKMKEKGDIPEGYSVSREKKERFSLILESASTNQTSMYLCASTPLGAQGDIEQFFGPGTRLTVL.

This clonotype was recorded many times. The V call is TRBV6-6, the J call TRBJ1-1, with D perhaps matching TRBD1 (5 bases). V was clipped by 10 bases and J by 5 bases, with 26 bases between them. Germline V gives CDR1 MNHNY, CDR2 SVGAGI (reference sequence). CDR3 length equals 16 residues. For the CDR3, the DNA is TGTGCCACCACATTTATAATAGGGGCGCGGAATACTGAAGCTTTCTTT. Amino acids: CATTFIIGARNTEAFF.

The chain carries TRBV29-1 and TRBJ2-5; D assignment may be TRBD1 or TRBD2 (5 bases each). V lost 4 bases and J lost 5, with 23 bases in between. The length of the CDR3 is 16 residues. In germline, CDR1 is SQVTM, CDR2 ANQGSEA. CDR3 DNA: TGCAGCGTTGCTGGGGGAGCTAGGGCCGCGTATGAGACCCAGTACTTC. Translation: CSVAGGARAAYETQYF.

In the case of this clonotype: A read error may produce the germline difference seen at one junction end. V is TRBV15 and J is TRBJ2-7; D gene unclear. CDR1 is LNHNV, CDR2 YYDKDF, per germline (reference sequence). The CDR3 spans 13 residues. CDR3 loop: CVTSRPPNYEQYF. The CDR3 DNA reads TGTGTCACCAGCAGGCCACCAAACTACGAGCAGTACTTC.

This chain links TRBV28 with TRBJ2-1, with D hard to call. The CDR3 extends over 15 amino acids. Trimming stripped 7 bases from V and 2 bases from J, with 15 bases between. The germline CDR1 and CDR2 sequences are MDHEN and SYDVKM. The CDR3 DNA reads as TGTGCCAGCACCGCCCACAGCCGACCCTACAATGAGCAGTTCTTC. Residues: CASTAHSRPYNEQFF.

This clonotype was recorded at least ten times. V is TRBV20-1 and J is TRBJ1-5, with D unclear. From germline, CDR1 is DFQATT and CDR2 SNEGSKA (reference sequence). Deletions cut 4 bases from V and 0 bases from J, with 10 bases between. This CDR3 comprises 14 residues. The DNA of the CDR3 is TGCAGTGCTATGGCCGGCTATAGCAATCAGCCCCAGCATTTT. It encodes CSAMAGYSNQPQHF.

A word on this clonotype: This may be a read error, as it is one base from a much larger clone. The rearrangement joins TRBV6-1 to TRBJ2-3; D is ambiguous. The germline V gene has CDR1 MNHNS and CDR2 SASEGT. The length of the CDR3 is 19 residues. Here the CDR3 reads CTSSEASILGAGATDTQYF. In nucleotides, the CDR3 is TGTACCAGCAGTGAAGCTTCGATTTTGGGCGCTGGTGCAACAGATACGCAGTATTTT.

For this clonotype: A clone one base away is much larger, so this may be a read error. This sequence joins TRBV12-3 or TRBV12-4 and TRBJ2-1, with D possibly TRBD2 on 5 matching bases. V was shortened by 5 bases and J by 8 bases, with 16 bases between the two germline ends. CDR3 length equals 14 residues. Written as DNA, the CDR3 is TGTGCCAGCAGTCTTGGAGGAAAGACGGATGAGCAGTTCTTC. Encoded protein: CASSLGGKTDEQFF.

This clonotype was observed once. The chain carries TRBV6-5 and TRBJ2-7, with D unclear. The V end lost 7 bases, the J end lost 2 bases, and 12 bases lay between the germline ends. CDR1 and CDR2 from the germline V gene are MNHEY and SVGAGI. The CDR3 consists of 13 residues. CDR3 residues: CASTHGPTYEQYV. The CDR3, as DNA: TGTGCCAGCACCCATGGACCGACCTACGAGCAGTACGTC.